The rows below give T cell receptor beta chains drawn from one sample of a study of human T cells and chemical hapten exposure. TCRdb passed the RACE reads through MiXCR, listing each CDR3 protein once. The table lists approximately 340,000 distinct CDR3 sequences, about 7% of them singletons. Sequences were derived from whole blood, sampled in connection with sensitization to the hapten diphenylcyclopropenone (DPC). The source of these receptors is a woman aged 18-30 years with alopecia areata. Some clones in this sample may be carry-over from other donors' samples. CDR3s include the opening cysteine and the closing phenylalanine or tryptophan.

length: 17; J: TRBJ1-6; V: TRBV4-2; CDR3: CASSPLGSGNYNSPLHF
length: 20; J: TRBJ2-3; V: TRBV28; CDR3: CASSFWMPGQGSVRTDTQYF
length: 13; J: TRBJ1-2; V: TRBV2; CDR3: CASSPYGQGGYTF
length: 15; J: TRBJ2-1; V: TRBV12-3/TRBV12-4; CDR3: CASSFGGGAGNEQFF
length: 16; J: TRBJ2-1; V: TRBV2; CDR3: CASTRWQSSSYNEQFF
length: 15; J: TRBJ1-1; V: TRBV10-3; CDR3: CAISESMGGRTEAFF
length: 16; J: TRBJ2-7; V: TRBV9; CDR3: CASSVASGGFSYEQYF
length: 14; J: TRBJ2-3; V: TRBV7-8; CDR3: CASSLWTSTDTQYF
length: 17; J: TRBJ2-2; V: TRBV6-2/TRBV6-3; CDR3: CASNMGQSLANTGELFF
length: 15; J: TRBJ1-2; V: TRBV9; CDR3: CASSAGTGGYYGYTF
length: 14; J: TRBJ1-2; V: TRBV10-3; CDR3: CAISDRLRERGYTF
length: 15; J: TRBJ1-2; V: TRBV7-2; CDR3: CASSLGGKLNYGYTF
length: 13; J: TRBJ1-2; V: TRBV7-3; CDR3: CASSSGTFNGYTF
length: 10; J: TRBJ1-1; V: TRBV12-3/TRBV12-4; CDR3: CASSATEAFF
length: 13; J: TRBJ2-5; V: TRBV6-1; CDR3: CASSEDREETQYF
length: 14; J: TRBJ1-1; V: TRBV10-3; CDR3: CAISESLSGSEAFF
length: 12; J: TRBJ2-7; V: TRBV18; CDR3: CASSQGGDEQYF
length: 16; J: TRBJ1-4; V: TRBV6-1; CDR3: CASSGNPVATNEKLFF
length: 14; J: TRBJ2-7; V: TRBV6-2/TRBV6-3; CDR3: CASSYLESAEEQYF
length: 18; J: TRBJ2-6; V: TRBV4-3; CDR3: CASSQSGQGFSGANVLTF
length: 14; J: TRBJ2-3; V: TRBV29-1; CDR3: CSVAPGRRTDTQYF
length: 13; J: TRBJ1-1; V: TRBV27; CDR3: CASSPKVNTEAFF
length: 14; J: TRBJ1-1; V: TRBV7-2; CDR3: CASRYTGGVTEAFF
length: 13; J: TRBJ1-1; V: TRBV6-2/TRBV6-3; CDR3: CASSPTGDTEAFF
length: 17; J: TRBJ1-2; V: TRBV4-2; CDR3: CASSQDGDSIINYGYTF
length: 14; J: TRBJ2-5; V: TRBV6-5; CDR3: CASRPTWGRETQYF
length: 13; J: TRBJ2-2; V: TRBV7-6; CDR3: CASREGSTGELFF
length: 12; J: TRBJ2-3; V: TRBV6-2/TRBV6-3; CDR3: CATGAGKATQYF
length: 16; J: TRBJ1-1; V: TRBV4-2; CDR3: CASSQDWGGPNTEAFF
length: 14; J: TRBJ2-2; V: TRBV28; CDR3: CASSLGGQGGELFF
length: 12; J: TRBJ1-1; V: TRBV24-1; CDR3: CATSDPTQGAFF
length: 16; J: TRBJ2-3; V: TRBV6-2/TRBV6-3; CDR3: CASTKTPQGHTDTQYF
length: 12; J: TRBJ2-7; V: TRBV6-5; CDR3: CASGGESGEQYF
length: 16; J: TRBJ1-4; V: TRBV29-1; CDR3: CSVEYTFGQGNEKLFF
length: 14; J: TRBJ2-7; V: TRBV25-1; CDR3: CASSEPDRGNEQYF
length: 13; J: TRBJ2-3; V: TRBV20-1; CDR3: CSALLGVTDTQYF
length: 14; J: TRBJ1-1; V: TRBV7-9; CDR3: CASSAPAGRTEAFF
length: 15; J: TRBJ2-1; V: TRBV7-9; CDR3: CASSRTESSYNEQFF
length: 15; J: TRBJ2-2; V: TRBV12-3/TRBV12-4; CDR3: CASTGRGSNTGELFF
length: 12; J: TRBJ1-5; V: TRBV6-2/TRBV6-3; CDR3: CASGRRIQPQHF
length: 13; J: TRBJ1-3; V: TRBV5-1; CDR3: CASSPGTGNTIYF
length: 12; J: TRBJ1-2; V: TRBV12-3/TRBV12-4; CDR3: CASTRSLIGYTF
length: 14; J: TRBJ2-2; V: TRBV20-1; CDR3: CSARQGYGTGELFF
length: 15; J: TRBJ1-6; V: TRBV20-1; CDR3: CSATHRTANNSPLHF
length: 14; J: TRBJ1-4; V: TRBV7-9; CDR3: CASSLWDRSEKLFF
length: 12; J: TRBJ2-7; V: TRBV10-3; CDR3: CAISDRSYEQYF
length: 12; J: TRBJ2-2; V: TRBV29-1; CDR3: CSVGQAGGELFF
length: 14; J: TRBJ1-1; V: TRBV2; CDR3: CASSEFRGATEAFF
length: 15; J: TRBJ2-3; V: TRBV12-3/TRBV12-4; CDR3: CASSSGSGGTDTQYF
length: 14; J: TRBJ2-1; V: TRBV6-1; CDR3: CASSERRTDNEQFF
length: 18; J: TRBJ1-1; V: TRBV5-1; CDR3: CASSLELGTGGVNTEAFF
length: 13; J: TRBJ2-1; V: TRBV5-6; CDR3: CASSSGTPNEQFF
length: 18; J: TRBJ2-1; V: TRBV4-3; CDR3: CASSPGLAGGRSYNEQFF
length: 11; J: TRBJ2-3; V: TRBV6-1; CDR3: CASSPPGTQYF
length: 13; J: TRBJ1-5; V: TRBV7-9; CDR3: CASSLDEGQPQHF
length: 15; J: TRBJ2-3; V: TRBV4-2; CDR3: CASSQGLEGPDTQYF
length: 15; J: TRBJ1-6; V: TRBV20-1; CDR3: CSARGQGGNNSPLHF
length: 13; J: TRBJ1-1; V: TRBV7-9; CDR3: CASSNPRNTEAFF
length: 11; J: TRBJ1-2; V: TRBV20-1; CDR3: CSASGATGYTF
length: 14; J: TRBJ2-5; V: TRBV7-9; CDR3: CASFLAGRGVTQYF